Each of the 15 T cell receptor beta chains below was sequenced from the same sample in a study of tumor-infiltrating lymphocytes in localized non-small cell lung cancer. Clones were read by immunoSEQ multiplex PCR, and TCRdb kept only the in-frame ones, dropping some. The top ten hold approximately 12% of the sample, which has around 7,700 clones, approximately 71% seen once. The sample consisted of lung tumor tissue. These receptors all come from a human donor with non-small cell lung cancer.

The chain combines TRBV19 with TRBJ2-3, with D perhaps being TRBD1 or TRBD2 (5 bases each). This CDR3 has 17 amino acids. V lost 1 base and J 4 bases, leaving 18 bases between the germline ends. Germline values: CDR1 LNHDA, CDR2 SQIVND (reference sequence). The DNA for the CDR3 is TGTGCCAGTAGTATAGGGTCAGTAGCACGAGGGGCAGATACGCAGTATTTT. Protein sequence: CASSIGSVARGADTQYF. Using reference TRBV19 and TRBJ2-3 for the parts outside the CDR3, the full variable domain is DGGITQSPKYLFRKEGQNVTLSCEQNLNHDAMYWYRQDPGQGLRLIYYSQIVNDFQKGDIAEGYSVSREKKESFPLTVTSAQKNPTAFYLCASSIGSVARGADTQYFGPGTRLTVL.

The genes are TRBV7-2 and TRBJ2-2, with D possibly TRBD2 on 5 matching bases. Trimming left V 1 base short and J 0 bases short, with 9 bases between. The CDR3 sequence is 16 residues long. The germline V gene encodes CDR1 SGHTA and CDR2 FQGNSA. CDR3 sequence (DNA): TGTGCCAGCAGCTTAGTTGGAGGAGCGAACACCGGGGAGCTGTTTTTT. It translates to CASSLVGGANTGELFF.

Sample share makes this clone large. J is TRBJ2-7 and V is TRBV6-5, with 7 nucleotides matching TRBD2. Germline trimming cut 0 bases from V and 2 bases from J; bases unmatched to any gene: 1. Germline V gives CDR1 MNHEY, CDR2 SVGAGI. The CDR3 contains 14 residues. As DNA, the CDR3 is TGTGCCAGCAGTTACTCGGGACTAACCTACGAGCAGTACTTC. Protein sequence: CASSYSGLTYEQYF.

The chain recombines TRBV20-1 with TRBJ1-2, with D tentatively TRBD1 (6 bases). V was trimmed by 4 bases and J by 10 bases, leaving 13 bases between them. The CDR3 is 11 residues long. CDR1 is DFQATT and CDR2 is SNEGSKA in the germline V gene (reference sequence). The chain's CDR3 is CSAMHRESYTF. CDR3 coding DNA: TGCAGTGCTATGCACAGGGAGTCCTACACCTTC.

The chain joins TRBV19 to TRBJ1-6, with 8 bases lining up with TRBD1. The CDR3 spans 16 residues. The germline V gene has CDR1 LNHDA and CDR2 SQIVND (reference sequence). J lost 10 bases, V lost 3 bases, and 11 bases had no gene match. The CDR3 here is CASSMGQGASVSPLHF. The CDR3 DNA reads TGTGCCAGTAGTATGGGGCAGGGGGCCTCCGTGTCACCCCTCCACTTT.

The rearrangement joins TRBV7-6 to TRBJ2-2, with 9 bases lining up with TRBD1. The CDR3 spans 16 residues. The junction had 7 bases not matched to a gene; V was cut back by 5 bases and J by 3 bases. The germline V gene encodes CDR1 SGHVS and CDR2 FNYEAQ. CDR3 coding DNA: TGTGCCAGCAGCCCTCGACAGGGGGATTACACCGGGGAGCTGTTTTTT. As protein: CASSPRQGDYTGELFF. The full variable domain, with the rest looked up from reference TRBV7-6 and TRBJ2-2, is GAGVSQSPRYKVTKRGQDVALRCDPISGHVSLYWYRQALGQGPEFLTYFNYEAQQDKSGLPNDRFSAERPEGSISTLTIQRTEQRDSAMYRCASSPRQGDYTGELFFGEGSRLTVL.

The chain recombines TRBV7-2 with TRBJ1-2, with TRBD1 as a possible D gene (5 bases). There are 15 residues in the CDR3. Trimming shortened V by 1 base and J by 4 bases, and 13 bases separated the two germline ends. Germline V gene lookup returns CDR1 SGHTA and CDR2 FQGNSA. CDR3 DNA: TGTGCCAGCAGCTTAGGTGATCAGGGTAGCTATGGCTACACCTTC. Translated: CASSLGDQGSYGYTF.

This clone appeared a few times. This rearrangement joins TRBV18 to TRBJ1-5, with D tentatively TRBD1 (6 bases). The germline V gene encodes CDR1 KGHSH and CDR2 LQKENI. The length of the CDR3 is 14 residues. V lost 3 bases, J lost 4 bases, and 10 bases lay in between. CDR3 bases: TGTGCCAGCTCACCCGGGACAAGGAATCAGCCCCAGCATTTT. This translates into CASSPGTRNQPQHF.

CDR3 sequence (DNA): TGTGCCAGCAGTCTAGGTGGCGGTGGCTATGGCTACACCTTC. Encoded protein: CASSLGGGGYGYTF. The J gene is TRBJ1-2, the V gene TRBV11-2; D uncertain. The CDR3 consists of 14 residues. The germline CDR1 and CDR2 sequences are SGHAT and FQNNGV. V was clipped by 6 bases and J by 4 bases, with 15 bases between them. Filled out from reference TRBV11-2 and TRBJ1-2, the complete variable domain reads EAGVAQSPRYKIIEKRQSVAFWCNPISGHATLYWYQQILGQGPKLLIQFQNNGVVDDSQLPKDRFSAERLKGVDSTLKIQPAKLEDSAVYLCASSLGGGGYGYTFGSGTRLTVV.

V is TRBV4-2 and J is TRBJ2-6, with D unclear. Germline assignment: CDR1 LGHNA and CDR2 YNFKEQ. With 0 bases removed from V and 0 bases from J, the gap between germline ends came to 6 bases. The CDR3 contains 16 residues. The CDR3 DNA reads as TGTGCCAGCAGCCAAGATGAGCCCTCTGGGGCCAACGTCCTGACTTTC. Translated, it gives CASSQDEPSGANVLTF.

Within the sample, this clone is medium-sized. This chain links TRBV19 with TRBJ2-2; tentatively, D is TRBD1 or TRBD2 (5 bases each). Germline values: CDR1 LNHDA, CDR2 SQIVND (reference sequence). The CDR3 has 16 residues. The V end was cut by 4 bases, the J end by 6 bases, with 18 bases between. The CDR3 DNA reads TGTGCCAGTAGTAAGCCCGGGACGGGAATGTCCGGGGAGCTGTTTTTT. Encoded protein: CASSKPGTGMSGELFF.

The chain employs TRBV5-6 and TRBJ1-4, with TRBD1 matching over 10 bases. Trimming removed 1 base from V and 7 bases from J; junction bases left unmatched: 10. The length of the CDR3 is 17 residues. Germline CDR1 is SGHDT and CDR2 is YYEEEE. CDR3 sequence (DNA): TGTGCCAGCAGCTTGTGGGGACCGGGACAGGGGACTGAAAAACTGTTTTTT. Its translation is CASSLWGPGQGTEKLFF.

This rearrangement joins TRBV27 to TRBJ2-2, with no clear D. Germline V CDR1 and CDR2: MNHEY, SMNVEV (reference sequence). This CDR3 spans 15 amino acids. Between the trimmed V and J ends, which lost 1 base and 4 bases, there was a span of 10 bases. The CDR3, as DNA: TGTGCCAGCAGTTTATTTCGGCAGGTCACCGGGGAGCTGTTTTTT. It yields the protein CASSLFRQVTGELFF.

V usage is TRBV11-2 and J usage is TRBJ2-7, with a weak D call TRBD1 (5 bases). Germline CDR1 reads SGHAT; CDR2 reads FQNNGV. The length of the CDR3 is 17 residues. The V gene lost 2 bases and the J gene lost 0 bases, with 17 bases spanning the gap. The CDR3 nucleotides are TGTGCCAGCAGCTTACTCCAAGACAGTTACCACTCCTACGAGCAGTACTTC. Its protein is CASSLLQDSYHSYEQYF. The complete variable domain, with remaining parts taken from reference TRBV11-2 and TRBJ2-7, reads EAGVAQSPRYKIIEKRQSVAFWCNPISGHATLYWYQQILGQGPKLLIQFQNNGVVDDSQLPKDRFSAERLKGVDSTLKIQPAKLEDSAVYLCASSLLQDSYHSYEQYFGPGTRLTVT.

This clone turned up a few times. J is TRBJ1-4 and V is TRBV6-6; D perhaps matches TRBD1 (5 bases). This CDR3 region has 16 residues. From germline, CDR1 is MNHNY and CDR2 SVGAGI (reference sequence). Trimming removed 0 bases at V and 7 bases at J, with 15 bases between. This CDR3 is CASSYSGGGSSEKLFF. DNA for the CDR3: TGTGCCAGCAGTTACTCCGGGGGGGGAAGCAGTGAAAAACTGTTTTTT.